This TCR beta chain was identified during a study of T-cell reconstitution after alpha-beta-depleted transplantation in children. Unique molecular identifiers were used to barcode this TCRbeta library. TCRdb re-analysed the PCR reads in MiXCR, keeping a single row per CDR3 protein. Among fewer than 550,000 distinct CDR3 sequences, roughly an eighth were seen once, and the ten largest hold 14%. V gave up 3 bases and J gave up 7 bases; unmatched junction bases: 6. Germline-derived CDR1 and CDR2 are MGHDK and SYGVNS. This CDR3 has 14 amino acids. This clonotype was picked up a small number of times. The antigen remains undetermined. Overall study results and limits: Reportedly, only several hundred clones from non-depleted graft cells drove alpha-beta T-cell counts at about two months.

This clonotype was sampled from a female patient aged 2 to 10 who had a stem cell transplant for aplastic anemia, so the T cells may come from the graft donor. The source material was PBMCs, mostly from graft donor cells, sampled 180 days after TCRalphabeta/CD19-depleted stem cell transplant. The rearrangement uses TRBV25-1 and TRBJ2-5; 9 bases are a match to TRBD1. For the CDR3, the DNA is TGTGCCAGCAGTGAGGGACAGGGCCTTCGGACCCAGTACTTC. Amino acid sequence: CASSEGQGLRTQYF.